The 25 T cell receptor beta chains below come from one sample, sequenced in a study of blood T cell repertoires in COVID-19 (dated by TCRdb to 2018 to 2021). Libraries were prepared through the immunoSEQ multiplex PCR assay. Entries here come from immuneACCESS through TCRdb and include only in-frame sequences with V and J called. Some clones fail to appear in such tables; in the studies checked, an unresolved V gene covers under half of the shortfall, and the cause of the remainder is unknown. In all, the sample holds 150,000 or so clones, and about 80% of those were seen once. The ten biggest clones cover approximately 6% of the sample. The sequencing input was PBMCs or T cells enriched from blood (not recorded which). The receptor set was obtained from a woman aged 45-65 years who had recovered from COVID-19.

This clone was counted between two and nine times. The chain has TRBV6-2 or TRBV6-3 and TRBJ2-7, with D tentatively TRBD1 (5 bases). The CDR3 covers 14 residues. Per the germline V gene, CDR1 is MNHEY and CDR2 is SVGEGT. Trimming removed 6 bases at V and 2 bases at J, with 14 bases between. CDR3 loop: CASSGSVGPYEQYV. The CDR3 bases are TGTGCCAGCAGCGGTTCGGTGGGGCCCTACGAGCAGTACGTC.

The rearrangement links TRBV5-4 to TRBJ1-6; D not resolved. The CDR3 runs 17 residues. Looked up from germline, CDR1 is SGHNT and CDR2 is YYREEE (reference sequence). V was trimmed by 0 bases and J by 0 bases, leaving 10 bases between them. This CDR3 reads CASSLGPLSSYNSPLHF. In DNA, the CDR3 is TGTGCCAGCAGCTTGGGCCCGCTAAGCTCCTATAATTCACCCCTCCACTTT.

The chain is built from TRBV3-1 (or the pseudogene TRBV3-2) and TRBJ1-1, with D unclear. CDR1 and CDR2 from the germline V gene are LGHDT and YNNKEL (reference sequence). The ends were cut back, 1 base at V and 3 bases at J, with 12 bases in the middle. This CDR3 is built from 15 residues. As DNA, the CDR3 is TGTGCCAGCAGCCAAGGATCCGGGGAGGACACTGAAGCTTTCTTT. It encodes CASSQGSGEDTEAFF.

This sequence joins TRBV21-1 and TRBJ1-2; TRBD1 is the table's D call, not checked against the DNA. TRBV21-1 is a pseudogene segment. The CDR3 is made up of 13 amino acids. CDR3 sequence: CASSLGFNYGYTF. The DNA of the CDR3 is TGTGCCAGCAGCTTGGGCTTTAACTATGGCTACACCTTC.

The gene calls are TRBV6-5 and TRBJ1-6; D remains unclear. The ends were cut back, 4 bases at V and 10 bases at J, with 11 bases in the middle. Looked up from germline, CDR1 is MNHEY and CDR2 is SVGAGI. There are 13 residues in the CDR3. The CDR3 loop reads CASSSGGSSPLHF. DNA of the CDR3: TGTGCCAGCAGTTCGGGAGGGTCGTCACCCCTCCACTTT.

The CDR3 region is CASSLGGFNEKLFF. Written as DNA, the CDR3 is TGTGCCAGCAGCTTAGGCGGGTTTAATGAAAAACTGTTTTTT. The V gene is TRBV13, the J gene TRBJ1-4, with no clear D. The CDR3 length is 14 residues. The germline V gene encodes CDR1 PRHDT and CDR2 FYEKMQ (reference sequence). The V end lost 0 bases, the J end lost 4 bases, and 6 bases lay between the germline ends.

With regard to this clone: This sample also contains other DNA sequences that code for the same CDR3. The chain has TRBV15 and TRBJ1-2; no clear D. This CDR3 is 12 amino acids long. V was clipped by 0 bases and J by 4 bases, with 3 bases between them. Germline V gives CDR1 LNHNV, CDR2 YYDKDF (reference sequence). The CDR3 DNA reads as TGTGCCACCAGCAGAGATAGCTATGGCTACACCTTC. Its translation: CATSRDSYGYTF.

V usage is TRBV10-2 and J usage is TRBJ2-7; D is possibly TRBD2 (7 bases). Germline lookup yields CDR1 WSHSY and CDR2 SAAADI. This CDR3 is 16 amino acids long. V was cut by 2 bases and J by 3 bases, with 17 bases left in between. The CDR3 spells CASSEGRRGGRYEQYF. CDR3 in DNA: TGCGCCAGCAGTGAGGGTCGTAGGGGGGGCCGCTACGAGCAGTACTTC.

V is TRBV29-1 and J is TRBJ1-2; a weak D match, TRBD1 (6 bases). V dropped 0 bases and J dropped 4 bases, with 18 bases sitting between them. The CDR3 loop spans 16 amino acids. Per the germline V gene, CDR1 is SQVTM and CDR2 is ANQGSEA. The CDR3 coding sequence is TGCAGCGTTGAAGATCTTCGGAAGGACAGCCTCTATGGCTACACCTTC. Translation gives CSVEDLRKDSLYGYTF.

The chain joins TRBV19 to TRBJ2-5; perhaps TRBD1 as D (6 bases). There are 16 residues in the CDR3. Germline CDR1 and CDR2: LNHDA and SQIVND (reference sequence). Trimming cost V 0 bases and J 7 bases, with 18 bases left between them. CDR3 bases: TGTGCCAGTAGTATAGACCGGGACACTCCTCGGGGGACCCAGTACTTC. This translates into CASSIDRDTPRGTQYF.

This chain connects TRBV19 to TRBJ1-2; no firm D call. Germline V gives CDR1 LNHDA, CDR2 SQIVND (reference sequence). The CDR3 totals 17 residues. V was trimmed by 7 bases and J by 2 bases, leaving 23 bases between them. This CDR3 is CASTSYLDGLANYGYTF. CDR3 DNA sequence: TGTGCCAGTACGTCTTATTTGGACGGCTTAGCGAACTATGGCTACACCTTC.

The chain uses TRBV2 and TRBJ1-2; tentatively, D is TRBD1 (5 bases). V gave up 10 bases and J gave up 4 bases, with 22 bases separating them. The CDR3 runs 15 residues. CDR1 is SNHLY and CDR2 is FYNNEI in the germline V gene. The chain's CDR3 is CATQPGKGYTYGYTF. CDR3 DNA sequence: TGTGCCACCCAACCAGGAAAGGGGTATACCTATGGCTACACCTTC.

The chain joins TRBV19 to TRBJ1-2, with D possibly being TRBD1 (6 bases). Germline V gives CDR1 LNHDA, CDR2 SQIVND (reference sequence). Trimming took off 7 bases at V and 3 bases at J, with 15 bases between the two ends. The CDR3 length is 14 residues. The CDR3 loop reads CASTRQVSDYGYTF. The CDR3 coding sequence is TGTGCCAGTACCAGACAGGTGAGCGACTATGGCTACACCTTC.

V and J are TRBV25-1 and TRBJ1-1, with D hard to call. The ends were cut back, 6 bases at V and 0 bases at J, with 8 bases in the middle. The germline gives CDR1 MGHDK, CDR2 SYGVNS. The CDR3 contains 13 residues. In DNA form, the CDR3 reads TGTGCCAGCAGGGAGCCGATGAACACTGAAGCTTTCTTT. Amino acid sequence: CASREPMNTEAFF. The full variable domain, in which reference TRBV25-1 and TRBJ1-1 provide the parts outside the CDR3, is EADIYQTPRYLVIGTGKKITLECSQTMGHDKMYWYQQDPGMELHLIHYSYGVNSTEKGDLSSESTVSRIRTEHFPLTLESARPSHTSQYLCASREPMNTEAFFGQGTRLTVV.

V gene TRBV5-4 combines with J gene TRBJ1-2; possible D gene TRBD1, 6 bases. Germline V CDR1 and CDR2: SGHNT, YYREEE (reference sequence). The CDR3 is made up of 14 amino acids. V was cut by 0 bases and J by 5 bases, with 11 bases left in between. The CDR3 region is CASSLGQAEYGYTF. The CDR3 bases are TGTGCCAGCAGCTTGGGACAGGCGGAGTATGGCTACACCTTC.

This chain connects TRBV28 to TRBJ1-6; TRBD1 matches at 7 bases. V shed 2 bases, J shed 10 bases, and the junction held 8 bases outside the gene matches. Germline loops: CDR1 MDHEN, CDR2 SYDVKM. The CDR3 is 15 amino acids. The CDR3 DNA follows: TGTGCCAGCAGTTTAGAGGGGGCTTTCGACTCACCCCTCCACTTT. Translated: CASSLEGAFDSPLHF.

The genes are TRBV27 and TRBJ1-1, with a tentative D call TRBD1 (6 bases). Trimming cost V 5 bases and J 1 base, with 20 bases left between them. CDR3 size: 17 residues. Germline CDR1 and CDR2: MNHEY and SMNVEV (reference sequence). CDR3 region: CASSPPKGGKGNTEAFF. The CDR3 DNA reads as TGTGCCAGCAGTCCCCCCAAGGGGGGGAAAGGGAACACTGAAGCTTTCTTT.

The V and J genes are TRBV10-3 and TRBJ2-2, with no clear D. Germline CDR1 ENHRY, CDR2 SYGVKD. With 7 bases removed from V and 0 bases from J, the gap between germline ends came to 12 bases. The CDR3 is 15 residues long. The CDR3 loop is CAIKPDTSNTGELFF. Written as DNA, the CDR3 is TGTGCCATCAAGCCCGACACCTCGAACACCGGGGAGCTGTTTTTT.

The rearrangement links TRBV28 to TRBJ1-2; D not resolved. V dropped 4 bases and J dropped 4 bases, with 16 bases sitting between them. Germline CDR1 MDHEN, CDR2 SYDVKM. CDR3 length equals 15 residues. The CDR3 protein is CASSSEARRVYGYTF. CDR3 sequence (DNA): TGTGCCAGCAGTTCCGAGGCGAGGCGGGTCTATGGCTACACCTTC.

This chain links TRBV21-1 with TRBJ2-1; the table gives TRBD1 as D, unverified against the DNA. TRBV21-1 is noted as a pseudogene. CDR3 length equals 16 residues. This chain's CDR3 is CASSIWTGVHYNEQFF. CDR3 sequence (DNA): TGTGCCAGCAGCATATGGACAGGGGTCCACTACAATGAGCAGTTCTTC.

The genes are TRBV6-1 and TRBJ1-4; D may be TRBD1 (6 bases). The CDR3 sequence is 15 residues long. V gave up 0 bases and J gave up 5 bases, with 10 bases separating them. Germline values: CDR1 MNHNS, CDR2 SASEGT. The CDR3 region has the DNA TGTGCCAGCAGTGAAGCGCACGGACAGAATGAAAAACTGTTTTTT. Protein product: CASSEAHGQNEKLFF.

This chain links TRBV27 with TRBJ1-5, with a possible D match to TRBD1 (6 bases). V was clipped by 8 bases and J by 6 bases, with 14 bases between them. Germline lookup yields CDR1 MNHEY and CDR2 SMNVEV (reference sequence). The CDR3 length is 13 residues. The CDR3 bases are TGTGCCAGCGGCACAGGGTCGTTTCAGCCCCAGCATTTT. Its translation is CASGTGSFQPQHF.

This sequence joins TRBV6-1 and TRBJ1-2; D is possibly TRBD1 (5 bases). Trimming stripped 2 bases from V and 8 bases from J, with 15 bases between. The germline V gene has CDR1 MNHNS and CDR2 SASEGT. The CDR3 contains 14 residues. The CDR3: CASSERTGRKGYTF. Written as DNA, the CDR3 is TGTGCCAGCAGTGAAAGAACAGGCAGAAAAGGCTACACCTTC.

This chain connects TRBV5-1 to TRBJ2-2, with 8 bases fitting TRBD1. V dropped 0 bases and J dropped 5; count of bases not matched to a gene: 3. This CDR3 is 15 amino acids long. CDR1 and CDR2 (germline): SGHRS, YFSETQ. This chain's CDR3 is CASSLGQGATGELFF. The CDR3 DNA follows: TGCGCCAGCAGCTTGGGGCAGGGGGCGACCGGGGAGCTGTTTTTT. The full variable domain, in which reference TRBV5-1 and TRBJ2-2 provide the parts outside the CDR3, is KAGVTQTPRYLIKTRGQQVTLSCSPISGHRSVSWYQQTPGQGLQFLFEYFSETQRNKGNFPGRFSGRQFSNSRSEMNVSTLELGDSALYLCASSLGQGATGELFFGEGSRLTVL.

The chain employs TRBV7-9 and TRBJ2-1; 9 bases agree with TRBD2. Germline CDR1 and CDR2: SEHNR and FQNEAQ (reference sequence). The CDR3 length is 15 residues. V shed 5 bases, J shed 0 bases, and the junction held 2 bases outside the gene matches. The CDR3 region has the DNA TGTGCCAGCAGCGCGGGGGGGAGCTCCTACAATGAGCAGTTCTTC. Translating it yields CASSAGGSSYNEQFF.